This is a list of T cell receptor beta chains from one sample in a study of CD8+CD57+ T cells in acquired aplastic anemia. One entry per CDR3 protein, called by TCRdb with MiXCR from the reads. The table shows some 240,000 distinct CDR3 sequences, with 34% occurring only once. The sequenced sample was sorted CD4+, CD8+, or CD8+CD57+ T cells (not recorded which) from PBMCs. Receptors were obtained from a human donor in good health, serving as a control. The CDR3 runs from the conserved cysteine through the conserved F or W. A D gene is named only where the DNA matches it firmly. Size values are once, few and many counts, or a class for expanded clones, and some rows have none.

CDR3 protein	CDR3 DNA	clone size	D gene	V gene	J gene
CASSSSPLHF	TGTGCCAGCAGTAGTTCACCCCTCCACTTT	-	-	TRBV2	TRBJ1-6
CASSRMTGPGGYTF	TGTGCCAGCAGCCGCATGACGGGGCCCGGTGGCTACACCTTC	few	-	TRBV6-1	TRBJ1-2
CAGSGQGVSSGVNVLTF	TGTGCTGGGTCCGGACAGGGGGTGAGCTCTGGGGTCAACGTCCTGACTTTC	-	TRBD1	TRBV25-1	TRBJ2-6
CASSALWTMNTEAFF	TGTGCCAGCAGTGCTCTCTGGACGATGAACACTGAAGCTTTCTTT	-	-	TRBV27	TRBJ1-1
CASSSSQGQPYGYTF	TGTGCCAGCAGCTCCTCACAGGGGCAACCATATGGCTACACCTTC	many	TRBD1	TRBV7-9	TRBJ1-2
CASSQAGGETFEQFF	TGCGCCAGCAGCCAGGCCGGGGGGGAGACGTTTGAGCAGTTCTTC	-	TRBD2	TRBV4-1	TRBJ2-1
CASSLDRVYEQYF	TGTGCCAGCAGCTTGGACAGGGTCTACGAGCAGTACTTC	-	-	TRBV5-4	TRBJ2-7
CASSLNEYRARGTEAFF	TGTGCCAGCAGCTTAAACGAGTACCGGGCACGAGGGACGGAAGCTTTCTTT	many	-	TRBV7-9	TRBJ1-1
CASSLAVSPDTQYF	TGCGCCAGCAGCTTGGCCGTAAGTCCAGATACGCAGTATTTT	many	-	TRBV5-1	TRBJ2-3
CASSQRTGKEQFF	TGTGCCAGCAGTCAGCGGACAGGGAAGGAGCAGTTCTTC	few	TRBD1	TRBV6-1	TRBJ2-1
CASSLKPTSGWQTQYF	TGTGCCAGCAGCTTAAAGCCGACTAGCGGGTGGCAGACCCAGTACTTC	many	TRBD2	TRBV7-2	TRBJ2-5
CASSQDLGYGYSYNSPLHF	TGTGCCAGCAGCCAAGATCTGGGTTACGGATACTCCTATAATTCACCCCTCCACTTT	few	-	TRBV3-1	TRBJ1-6
CASSPGTVTPYEQYF	TGTGCCAGCAGCCCGGGGACAGTAACTCCCTACGAGCAGTACTTC	many	TRBD1	TRBV7-9	TRBJ2-7
CASCRGWGTDTQYF	TGTGCCAGTTGCAGGGGATGGGGCACAGATACGCAGTATTTT	many	-	TRBV19	TRBJ2-3
CATSRGSPQAGYGYTF	TGTGCCACCAGCAGAGGGTCCCCCCAGGCTGGCTATGGCTACACCTTC	-	-	TRBV15	TRBJ1-2
CSVPSGQGAHEQYF	TGCAGCGTTCCTAGCGGACAGGGGGCCCACGAGCAGTACTTC	-	TRBD1	TRBV29-1	TRBJ2-7
CAGSLYSGNTIYF	TGTGCCGGCAGTCTGTACTCTGGAAACACCATATATTTT	-	-	TRBV7-3	TRBJ1-3
CSARGAGSNTGELFF	TGCAGTGCAAGGGGCGCCGGATCGAACACCGGGGAGCTGTTTTTT	-	-	TRBV20-1	TRBJ2-2
CASSPNWVINYGYTF	TGTGCCAGCAGTCCCAACTGGGTAATTAACTATGGCTACACCTTC	many	-	TRBV2	TRBJ1-2
CASSLNGGEQYF	TGTGCCAGCAGCTTAAATGGGGGGGAGCAGTACTTC	many	-	TRBV7-3	TRBJ2-7
CASSQEGGAEQYF	TGTGCCAGCAGCCAAGAAGGTGGAGCCGAGCAGTACTTC	-	-	TRBV3-1	TRBJ2-7
CASSRTGPTRDGYTF	TGTGCCAGCAGTAGGACAGGGCCCACCCGGGATGGCTACACCTTC	once	TRBD1	TRBV6-1	TRBJ1-2
CAISDDGGQDGYTF	TGTGCCATCAGTGATGATGGGGGGCAGGATGGCTACACCTTC	many	-	TRBV10-3	TRBJ1-2
CASGLVRGSIYNEQFF	TGTGCTAGTGGTTTGGTACGCGGGAGCATCTACAATGAGCAGTTCTTC	-	TRBD2	TRBV12-5	TRBJ2-1
CASSERAGGSEKLFF	TGTGCCAGCAGTGAGAGGGCAGGGGGCAGTGAAAAACTGTTTTTT	-	TRBD1	TRBV7-8	TRBJ1-4
CASSYRPLLGEQYF	TGTGCCAGCAGTTATAGGCCCCTCCTGGGTGAGCAGTACTTC	-	-	TRBV6-5	TRBJ2-7
CASSLTTATGYTF	TGTGCCAGCAGCTTAACCACAGCGACGGGCTACACCTTC	-	-	TRBV7-6	TRBJ1-2
CASSSMGATAYNEQFF	TGTGCCAGCAGCAGTATGGGTGCTACTGCCTACAATGAGCAGTTCTTC	few	-	TRBV25-1	TRBJ2-1
CASSGSFRSSYEQYF	TGTGCCAGCAGTGGCTCTTTCCGGAGCTCCTACGAGCAGTACTTC	many	-	TRBV2	TRBJ2-7
CASRGASGSTDTQYF	TGTGCCAGCAGGGGGGCTAGCGGGAGCACAGATACGCAGTATTTT	few	TRBD2	TRBV28	TRBJ2-3
CASSRALGTGELFF	TGTGCCAGCAGCAGAGCGCTGGGCACCGGGGAGCTGTTTTTT	many	-	TRBV2	TRBJ2-2
CASSISGGTNEQFF	TGTGCCAGTAGTATTAGCGGCGGTACCAATGAGCAGTTCTTT	-	-	TRBV19	TRBJ2-1
CASSRTSSYEQYF	TGTGCCAGCAGCCGGACTAGCTCCTACGAGCAGTACTTC	once	TRBD2	TRBV7-9	TRBJ2-7
CASSRAGANVLTF	TGTGCCAGCAGTAGAGCGGGGGCCAACGTCCTGACTTTC	many	-	TRBV12-3/TRBV12-4	TRBJ2-6
CATSRDSGTAARGYTF	TGTGCCACCAGCAGAGATAGCGGGACGGCGGCGCGGGGCTACACCTTC	-	-	TRBV15	TRBJ1-2
CASSSPDGSGSDTGELFF	TGTGCCAGCAGCTCCCCTGACGGGTCCGGGAGCGACACCGGGGAGCTGTTTTTT	-	-	TRBV11-1	TRBJ2-2
CASSARQGNTEAFF	TGTGCCAGCAGTGCCCGACAGGGCAACACTGAAGCTTTCTTT	once	TRBD1	TRBV27	TRBJ1-1
CAISVQTYYGYTF	TGTGCCATCAGCGTCCAGACTTACTATGGCTACACCTTC	medium-sized	-	TRBV10-3	TRBJ1-2
CASSPPGQGRAFF	TGTGCCAGCAGCCCACCGGGACAGGGTAGAGCTTTCTTT	-	TRBD1	TRBV7-9	TRBJ1-1
CASSSGLNQPQHF	TGTGCCAGCAGCTCGGGACTCAATCAGCCCCAGCATTTT	-	-	TRBV7-2	TRBJ1-5
CSVPTGQIRSPLHF	TGCAGCGTCCCGACAGGGCAAATTCGTTCACCCCTCCACTTT	many	TRBD1	TRBV29-1	TRBJ1-6
CASSVGGAVDQPQHF	TGTGCCAGCAGCGTAGGGGGGGCAGTCGATCAGCCCCAGCATTTT	many	-	TRBV9	TRBJ1-5
CSARDPLTTSGRLYEQYF	TGCAGTGCTAGAGATCCCCTTACTACTAGCGGGAGGCTCTACGAGCAGTACTTC	-	TRBD2	TRBV20-1	TRBJ2-7
CATYPGQGLNEQFF	TGTGCCACTTACCCGGGACAGGGACTGAATGAGCAGTTCTTC	many	TRBD1	TRBV10-3	TRBJ2-1
CATSDPGLPAEDTQYF	TGTGCCACCAGTGATCCGGGACTCCCCGCGGAAGATACGCAGTATTTT	-	-	TRBV24-1	TRBJ2-3
CASSLGGTALKETQYF	TGTGCCAGCAGCTTAGGAGGAACGGCACTTAAAGAGACCCAGTACTTC	-	-	TRBV7-2	TRBJ2-5
CASSPGRSIYGYTF	TGTGCCAGCTCCCCCGGCCGAAGCATCTATGGCTACACCTTC	few	-	TRBV18	TRBJ1-2